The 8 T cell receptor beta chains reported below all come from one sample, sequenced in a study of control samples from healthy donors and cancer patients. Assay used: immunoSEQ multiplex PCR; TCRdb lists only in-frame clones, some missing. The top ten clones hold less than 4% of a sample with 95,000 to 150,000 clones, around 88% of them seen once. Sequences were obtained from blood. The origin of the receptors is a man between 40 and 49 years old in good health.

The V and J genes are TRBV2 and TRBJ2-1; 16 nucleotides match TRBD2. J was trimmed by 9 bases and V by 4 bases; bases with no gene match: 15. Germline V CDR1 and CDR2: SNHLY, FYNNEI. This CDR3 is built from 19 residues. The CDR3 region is CASSAGLAGGRRVSGEQFF. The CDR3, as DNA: TGTGCCAGCAGTGCGGGACTAGCGGGGGGGCGTAGGGTCTCAGGTGAGCAGTTCTTC. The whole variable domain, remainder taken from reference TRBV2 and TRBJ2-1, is EPEVTQTPSHQVTQMGQEVILRCVPISNHLYFYWYRQILGQKVEFLVSFYNNEISEKSEIFDDQFSVERPDGSNFTLKIRSTKLEDSAMYFCASSAGLAGGRRVSGEQFFGPGTRLTVL.

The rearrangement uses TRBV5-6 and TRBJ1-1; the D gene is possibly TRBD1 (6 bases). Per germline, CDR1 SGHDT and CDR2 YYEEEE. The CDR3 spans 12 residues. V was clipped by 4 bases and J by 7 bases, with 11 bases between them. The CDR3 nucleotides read TGTGCCAGCAGCGTAATACAGGGTGAAGCTTTCTTT. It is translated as CASSVIQGEAFF.

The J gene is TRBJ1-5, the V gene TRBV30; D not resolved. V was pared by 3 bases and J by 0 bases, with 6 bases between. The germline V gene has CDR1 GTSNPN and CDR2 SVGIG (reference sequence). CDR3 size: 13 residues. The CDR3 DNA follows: TGTGCCTGGAGGCTCAATAGCAATCAGCCCCAGCATTTT. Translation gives CAWRLNSNQPQHF.

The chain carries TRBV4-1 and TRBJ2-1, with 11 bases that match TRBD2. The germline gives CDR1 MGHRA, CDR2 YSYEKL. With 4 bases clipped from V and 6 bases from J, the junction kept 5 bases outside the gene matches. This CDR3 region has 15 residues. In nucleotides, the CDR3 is TGCGCCAGCAGCCTTGAACTAGCGGGGGCCAATGAGCAGTTCTTC. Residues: CASSLELAGANEQFF.

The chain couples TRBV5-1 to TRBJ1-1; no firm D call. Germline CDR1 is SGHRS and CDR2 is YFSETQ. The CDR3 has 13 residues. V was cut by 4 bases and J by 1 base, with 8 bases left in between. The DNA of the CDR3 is TGCGCCAGCAGCGAAGACGGGAACACTGAAGCTTTCTTT. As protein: CASSEDGNTEAFF. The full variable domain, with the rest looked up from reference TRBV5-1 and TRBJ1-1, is KAGVTQTPRYLIKTRGQQVTLSCSPISGHRSVSWYQQTPGQGLQFLFEYFSETQRNKGNFPGRFSGRQFSNSRSEMNVSTLELGDSALYLCASSEDGNTEAFFGQGTRLTVV.

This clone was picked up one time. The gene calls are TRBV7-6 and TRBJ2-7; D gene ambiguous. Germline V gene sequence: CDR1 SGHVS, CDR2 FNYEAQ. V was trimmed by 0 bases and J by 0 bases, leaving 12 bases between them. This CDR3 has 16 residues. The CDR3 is CASSLAHWGSSYEQYF. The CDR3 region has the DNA TGTGCCAGCAGCTTAGCGCATTGGGGAAGCTCCTACGAGCAGTACTTC.

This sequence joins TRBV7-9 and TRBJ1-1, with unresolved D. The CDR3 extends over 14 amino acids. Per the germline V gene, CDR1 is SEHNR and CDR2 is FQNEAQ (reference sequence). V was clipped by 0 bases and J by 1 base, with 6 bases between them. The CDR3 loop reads CASSLAGRNTEAFF. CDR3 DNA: TGTGCCAGCAGCTTAGCCGGCAGGAACACTGAAGCTTTCTTT. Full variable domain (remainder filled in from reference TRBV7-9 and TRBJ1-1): DTGVSQNPRHKITKRGQNVTFRCDPISEHNRLYWYRQTLGQGPEFLTYFQNEAQLEKSRLLSDRFSAERPKGSFSTLEIQRTEQGDSAMYLCASSLAGRNTEAFFGQGTRLTVV.

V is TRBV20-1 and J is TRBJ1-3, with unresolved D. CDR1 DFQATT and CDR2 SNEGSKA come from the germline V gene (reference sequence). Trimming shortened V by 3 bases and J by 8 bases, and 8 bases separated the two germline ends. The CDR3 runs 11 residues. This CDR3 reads CSARKEYTIYF. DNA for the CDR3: TGCAGTGCTAGGAAGGAATACACCATATATTTT.